The text below deals with one TCR beta chain. The entry originates in a study of T cell changes during pregnancy in multiple sclerosis. Data came from immunoSEQ multiplex PCR; TCRdb stores just in-frame clones and leaves some out. Here the sample spans 30,000 to 45,000 clones, approximately 90% being singletons. The CDR3 is 15 amino acids. Germline CDR1 is SEHNR and CDR2 is FQNEAQ (reference sequence). The J segment lost 1 base and the V segment lost 8 bases, leaving 7 bases of the junction unmatched. The specimen was CD8+ T cells from peripheral blood mononuclear cells, collected before pregnancy. The TCR was taken from a female donor with multiple sclerosis, enrolled in a pregnancy study. This rearrangement joins TRBV7-9 to TRBJ2-3; TRBD2 matches 9 bases. CDR3 sequence: CASDLQRGGTDTQYF. The CDR3 nucleotides are TGTGCCAGCGACCTCCAGCGGGGGGGCACAGATACGCAGTATTTT.